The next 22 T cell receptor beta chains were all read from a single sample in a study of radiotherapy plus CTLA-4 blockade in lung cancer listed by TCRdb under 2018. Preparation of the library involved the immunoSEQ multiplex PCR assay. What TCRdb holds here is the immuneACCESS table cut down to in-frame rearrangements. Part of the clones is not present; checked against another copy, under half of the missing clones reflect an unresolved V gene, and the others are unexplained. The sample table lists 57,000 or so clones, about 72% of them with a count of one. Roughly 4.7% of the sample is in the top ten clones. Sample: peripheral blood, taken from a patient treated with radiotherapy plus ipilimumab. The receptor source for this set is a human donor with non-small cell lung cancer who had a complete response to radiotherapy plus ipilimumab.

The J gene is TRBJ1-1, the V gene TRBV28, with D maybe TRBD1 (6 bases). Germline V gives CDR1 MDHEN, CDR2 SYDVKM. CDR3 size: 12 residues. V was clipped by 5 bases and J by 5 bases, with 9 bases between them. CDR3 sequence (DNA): TGTGCCAGCAGTCTACAGGGAACTGAAGCTTTCTTT. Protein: CASSLQGTEAFF.

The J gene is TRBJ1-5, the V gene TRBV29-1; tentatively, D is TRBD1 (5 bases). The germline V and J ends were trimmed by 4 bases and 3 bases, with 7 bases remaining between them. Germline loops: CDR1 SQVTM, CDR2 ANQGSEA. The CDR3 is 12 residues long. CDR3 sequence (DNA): TGCAGCGTTGGAGGGGACAATCAGCCCCAGCATTTT. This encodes CSVGGDNQPQHF.

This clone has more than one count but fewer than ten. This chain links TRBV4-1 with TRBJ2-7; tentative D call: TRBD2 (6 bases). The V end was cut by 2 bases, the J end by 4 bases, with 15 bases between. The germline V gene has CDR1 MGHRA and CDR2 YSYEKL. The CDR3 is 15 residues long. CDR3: CASSQYGTDLYEQYF. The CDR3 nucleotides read TGCGCCAGCAGCCAATACGGGACTGATCTTTACGAGCAGTACTTC.

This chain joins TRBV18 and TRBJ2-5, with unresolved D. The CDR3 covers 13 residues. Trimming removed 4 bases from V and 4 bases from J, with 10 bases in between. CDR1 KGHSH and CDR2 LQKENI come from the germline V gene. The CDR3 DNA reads TGTGCCAGCTCACTCGGAGTGTCAGAGACCCAGTACTTC. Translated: CASSLGVSETQYF.

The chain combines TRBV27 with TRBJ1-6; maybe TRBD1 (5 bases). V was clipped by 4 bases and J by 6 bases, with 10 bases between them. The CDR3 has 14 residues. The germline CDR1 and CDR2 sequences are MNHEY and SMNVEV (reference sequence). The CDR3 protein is CASSWAGSNSPLHF. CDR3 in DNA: TGTGCCAGCAGTTGGGCAGGGTCTAATTCACCCCTCCACTTT.

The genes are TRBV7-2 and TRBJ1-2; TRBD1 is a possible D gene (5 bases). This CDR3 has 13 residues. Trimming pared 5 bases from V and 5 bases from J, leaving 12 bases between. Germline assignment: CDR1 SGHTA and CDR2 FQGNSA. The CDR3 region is CASSMDGTYGYTF. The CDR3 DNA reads TGTGCCAGCAGCATGGACGGGACGTATGGCTACACCTTC.

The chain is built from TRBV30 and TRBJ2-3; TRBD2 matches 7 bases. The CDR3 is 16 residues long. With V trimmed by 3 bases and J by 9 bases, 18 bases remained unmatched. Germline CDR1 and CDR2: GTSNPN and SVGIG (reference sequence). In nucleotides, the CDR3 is TGTGCCTGGAGGGGGCCGAGGACTAGTTATGGTAACACGCAGTATTTT. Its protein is CAWRGPRTSYGNTQYF.

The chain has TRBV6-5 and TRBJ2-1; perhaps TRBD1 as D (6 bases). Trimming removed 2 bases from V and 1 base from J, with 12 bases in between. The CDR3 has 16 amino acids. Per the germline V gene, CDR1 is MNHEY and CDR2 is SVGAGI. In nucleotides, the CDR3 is TGTGCCAGCAGTTACGTTTGGGACACATCCTACAATGAGCAGTTCTTC. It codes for CASSYVWDTSYNEQFF.

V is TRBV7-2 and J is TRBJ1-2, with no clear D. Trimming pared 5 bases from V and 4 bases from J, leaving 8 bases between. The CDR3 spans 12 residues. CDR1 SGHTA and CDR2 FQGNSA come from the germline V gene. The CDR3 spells CASSTVGYGYTF. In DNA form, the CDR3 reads TGTGCCAGCAGCACCGTAGGCTATGGCTACACCTTC. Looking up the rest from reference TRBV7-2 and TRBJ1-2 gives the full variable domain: GAGVSQSPSNKVTEKGKDVELRCDPISGHTALYWYRQSLGQGLEFLIYFQGNSAPDKSGLPSDRFSAERTGGSVSTLTIQRTQQEDSAVYLCASSTVGYGYTFGSGTRLTVV.

In nucleotides, the CDR3 is TGCGCCAGTACCGGACAGGGTGGGGACACTGAAGCTTTCTTT. It codes for CASTGQGGDTEAFF. The chain links TRBV5-1 to TRBJ1-1; TRBD1 matches 8 bases. J was trimmed by 3 bases and V by 8 bases; bases with no gene match: 9. Per the germline V gene, CDR1 is SGHRS and CDR2 is YFSETQ. The CDR3 has 14 amino acids.

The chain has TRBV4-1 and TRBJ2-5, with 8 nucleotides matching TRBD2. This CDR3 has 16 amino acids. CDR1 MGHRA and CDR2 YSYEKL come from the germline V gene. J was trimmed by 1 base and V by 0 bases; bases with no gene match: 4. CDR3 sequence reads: CASSQDSGEIQETQYF. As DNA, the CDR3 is TGCGCCAGCAGCCAAGATAGCGGGGAGATCCAAGAGACCCAGTACTTC.

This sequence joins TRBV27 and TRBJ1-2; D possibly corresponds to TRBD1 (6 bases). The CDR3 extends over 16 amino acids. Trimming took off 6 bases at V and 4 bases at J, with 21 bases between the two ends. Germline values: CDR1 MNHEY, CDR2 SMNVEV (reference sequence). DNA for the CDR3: TGTGCCAGCAGAGACCTTGGACGGGGGCTTGTCTATGGCTACACCTTC. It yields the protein CASRDLGRGLVYGYTF.

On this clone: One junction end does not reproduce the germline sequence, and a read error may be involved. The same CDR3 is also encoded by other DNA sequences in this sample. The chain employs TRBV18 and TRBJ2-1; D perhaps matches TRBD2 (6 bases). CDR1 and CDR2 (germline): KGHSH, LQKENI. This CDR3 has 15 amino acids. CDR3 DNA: TGTGCCAGCTCGCCACAGCGGGCCTCCTACAATGAGCAGTTCTTC. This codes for CASSPQRASYNEQFF. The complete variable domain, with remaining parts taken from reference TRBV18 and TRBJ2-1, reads NAGVMQNPRHLVRRRGQEARLRCSPMKGHSHVYWYRQLPEEGLKFMVYLQKENIIDESGMPKERFSAEFPKEGPSILRIQQVVRGDSAAYFCASSPQRASYNEQFFGPGTRLTVL.

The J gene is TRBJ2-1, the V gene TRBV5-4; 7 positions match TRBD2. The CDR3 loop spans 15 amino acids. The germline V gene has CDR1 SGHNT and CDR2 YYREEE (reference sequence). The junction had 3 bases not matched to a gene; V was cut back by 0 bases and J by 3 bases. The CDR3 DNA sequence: TGTGCCAGCAGCTTGGGGGCTAGCGGCTACAATGAGCAGTTCTTC. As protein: CASSLGASGYNEQFF. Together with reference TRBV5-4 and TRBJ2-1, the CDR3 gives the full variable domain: ETGVTQSPTHLIKTRGQQVTLRCSSQSGHNTVSWYQQALGQGPQFIFQYYREEENGRGNFPPRFSGLQFPNYSSELNVNALELDDSALYLCASSLGASGYNEQFFGPGTRLTVL.

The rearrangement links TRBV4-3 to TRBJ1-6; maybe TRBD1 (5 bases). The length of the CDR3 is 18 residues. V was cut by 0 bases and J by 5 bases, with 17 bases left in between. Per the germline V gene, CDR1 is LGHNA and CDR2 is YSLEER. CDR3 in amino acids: CASSQESPGRRDNSPLHF. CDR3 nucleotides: TGCGCCAGCAGCCAAGAATCCCCAGGGCGCCGGGATAATTCACCCCTCCACTTT.

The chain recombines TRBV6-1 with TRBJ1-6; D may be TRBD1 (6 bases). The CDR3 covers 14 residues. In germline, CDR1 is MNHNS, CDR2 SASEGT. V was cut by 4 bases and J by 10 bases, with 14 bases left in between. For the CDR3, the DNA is TGTGCCAGCAGTGCCGGGACACGGGGATCACCCCTCCACTTT. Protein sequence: CASSAGTRGSPLHF.

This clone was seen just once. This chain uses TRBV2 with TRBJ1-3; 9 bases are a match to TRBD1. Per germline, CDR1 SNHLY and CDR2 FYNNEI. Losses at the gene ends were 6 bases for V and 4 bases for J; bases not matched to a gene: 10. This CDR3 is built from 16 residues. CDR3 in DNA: TGTGCCAGCAGCAAACAGGGGGCGATTTCAGGAAACACCATATATTTT. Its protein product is CASSKQGAISGNTIYF.

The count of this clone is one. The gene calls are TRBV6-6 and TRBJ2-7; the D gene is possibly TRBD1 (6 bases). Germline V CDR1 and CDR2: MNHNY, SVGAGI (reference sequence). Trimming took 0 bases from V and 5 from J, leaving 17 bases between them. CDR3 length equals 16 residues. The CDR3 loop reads CASSYSGTLQQNEQYV. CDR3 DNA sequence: TGTGCCAGCAGTTACTCCGGGACACTCCAGCAGAACGAGCAGTACGTC.

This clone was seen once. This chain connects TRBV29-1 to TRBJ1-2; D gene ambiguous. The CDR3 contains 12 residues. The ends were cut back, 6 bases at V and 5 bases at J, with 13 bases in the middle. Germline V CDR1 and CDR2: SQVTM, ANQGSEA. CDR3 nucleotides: TGCAGCGTCGAACTGGGAGGGTATGGCTACACCTTC. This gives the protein CSVELGGYGYTF.

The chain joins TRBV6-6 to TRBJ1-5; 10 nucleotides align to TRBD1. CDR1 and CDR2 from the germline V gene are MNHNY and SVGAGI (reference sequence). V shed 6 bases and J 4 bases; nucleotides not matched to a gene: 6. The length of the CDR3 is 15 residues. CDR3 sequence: CASRATGGGNQPQHF. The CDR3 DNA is TGTGCCAGCAGGGCGACAGGGGGCGGTAATCAGCCCCAGCATTTT.

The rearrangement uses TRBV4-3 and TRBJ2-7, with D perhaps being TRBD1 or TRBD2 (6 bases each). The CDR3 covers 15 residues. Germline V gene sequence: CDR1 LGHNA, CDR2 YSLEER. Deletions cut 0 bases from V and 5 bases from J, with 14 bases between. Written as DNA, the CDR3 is TGCGCCAGCAGCCAAGATCAACAGGGAGGTAACGAGCAGTACTTC. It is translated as CASSQDQQGGNEQYF.

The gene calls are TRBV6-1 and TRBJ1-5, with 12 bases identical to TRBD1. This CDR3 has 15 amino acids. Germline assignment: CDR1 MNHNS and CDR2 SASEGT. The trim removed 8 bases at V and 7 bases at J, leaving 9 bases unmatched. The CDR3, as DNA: TGTGCCAGCCTTCCTCCGGGACAGGGGGCCCAGCCCCAGCATTTT. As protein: CASLPPGQGAQPQHF.